This T cell receptor (beta chain) stems from a study of graft-versus-host responses after intestinal transplantation. Study overall: Each recipient received a multivisceral, liver-intestinal, or isolated intestinal graft. Findings and limits, study-wide: Detection of GvH clones occurred in recipient marrow, and some had their first appearance in ileum or blood. Circulating GvH clone levels at their peak were associated with HvG declines (early post-transplant).

Germline CDR1 and CDR2: SGHNT and YYREEE (reference sequence). Trimming took 5 bases from V and 1 from J, leaving 14 bases between them. The CDR3 has 15 amino acids. This clone was recorded once. Its specificity is not known. Some clones are missing from TCRdb's copy, which holds only in-frame ones; the method was immunoSEQ multiplex PCR. The table includes around 97,000 clones, roughly 91% detected once. The source was unstimulated CD4+ T cells sorted from spleen or lymph node cells, collected before transplant. The V and J genes are TRBV5-4 and TRBJ2-3; D is possibly TRBD2 (5 bases). This TCR derives from a human donor who was the organ donor for an intestinal transplant. The CDR3 DNA is TGTGCCAGCAGAGAGGGCCTACGAGGCACAGATACGCAGTATTTT. Translated, it gives CASREGLRGTDTQYF.